A single TCR beta chain is shown here with its context. Germline CDR1 is SGHTA and CDR2 is FQGTGA. Trimming cost V 5 bases and J 10 bases, with 15 bases left between them. This CDR3 spans 13 amino acids. This entry comes from a study of blood T cell repertoires in COVID-19. Study as a whole: From the United States, Italy and Spain came samples of acute and convalescent COVID-19. PBMCs, B-cell-depleted T cells, or T cells provided the cDNA or gDNA that made up the material.

Original data processing: Scientists estimated how many nucleated cells there were by amplifying reference gene primers. Profiling relied on immunoSEQ multiplex PCR, and the TCRdb table lists in-frame clones only, not all of them. V, J and clone size were drawn from that table, and D and trimming were deduced from the DNA. The table shows roughly 350,000 clones, with about 85% occurring only once. Sequencing was done on a sample of peripheral blood. The TCR comes from a woman aged 18-30 years with acute or convalescent COVID-19. V gene TRBV7-3 combines with J gene TRBJ2-1; possible D gene TRBD2, 6 bases. DNA for the CDR3: TGTGCCAGCAGCCCAGGGACTCCTAGGGAGCAGTTCTTC. Protein product: CASSPGTPREQFF.